A selection of T cell receptor beta chains follows, all from one sample in a study of blood T cell repertoires in COVID-19. The method was immunoSEQ multiplex PCR; TCRdb's version includes in-frame clones alone and lacks a portion of them. The repertoire includes a few hundred thousand clones, more than 70% of them detected once, and 6% to 6.5% sits in the top ten. The sequenced sample was peripheral blood. The receptors stem from a woman younger than 45 with COVID-19, enrolled during active disease. Both conserved end residues are part of each CDR3. Fields, in order: D gene, J gene, V gene, clone size, CDR3 DNA, CDR3 protein. D genes are given only for firm matches. Some rows mark clone size as missing; the rest say once, few, many or name a class of expanded clone.

d_call: NA
j_call: TRBJ1-2
v_call: TRBV3-1/TRBV3-2
clone_size: NA
cdr3_nt: TGTGCCAGCAGCCGGGACACCGTTCGCTATGGCTACACCTTC
cdr3_aa: CASSRDTVRYGYTF

d_call: NA
j_call: TRBJ1-4
v_call: TRBV7-2
clone_size: NA
cdr3_nt: TGTGCCAGCAGAGTAACAGGGTTCGGAGAAAAACTGTTTTTT
cdr3_aa: CASRVTGFGEKLFF

d_call: NA
j_call: TRBJ1-5
v_call: TRBV6-5
clone_size: NA
cdr3_nt: TGTGCCAGCAGTTATGGGGAGAATCAGCCCCAGCATTTT
cdr3_aa: CASSYGENQPQHF

d_call: NA
j_call: TRBJ1-3
v_call: TRBV27
clone_size: NA
cdr3_nt: TGTGCCAGCAGTTTGGACAGCTCTGGAAACACCATATATTTT
cdr3_aa: CASSLDSSGNTIYF

d_call: NA
j_call: TRBJ1-1
v_call: TRBV2
clone_size: NA
cdr3_nt: TGTGCCAGCATACCCCGGGGGGCAGGCACTGAAGCTTTCTTT
cdr3_aa: CASIPRGAGTEAFF

d_call: TRBD2
j_call: TRBJ2-5
v_call: TRBV27
clone_size: NA
cdr3_nt: TGTGCCAGTCGCGGCGGGGGGGGAGTCCGAGAGACCCAGTACTTC
cdr3_aa: CASRGGGGVRETQYF

d_call: TRBD2
j_call: TRBJ2-1
v_call: TRBV4-1
clone_size: NA
cdr3_nt: TGCGCCAGCAGCCAACCCACTAGCGGGACCCGCAATGAGCAGTTCTTC
cdr3_aa: CASSQPTSGTRNEQFF

d_call: TRBD1
j_call: TRBJ1-6
v_call: TRBV4-3
clone_size: NA
cdr3_nt: TGCGCCAGCAGACATTCAGGACAGGGATCATTAAATTCACCCCTCCACTTT
cdr3_aa: CASRHSGQGSLNSPLHF

d_call: TRBD1
j_call: TRBJ2-3
v_call: TRBV11-3
clone_size: NA
cdr3_nt: TGTGCCAGCAGCCCCCGGACAGGGATTACCTATTTT
cdr3_aa: CASSPRTGITYF

d_call: TRBD1
j_call: TRBJ2-7
v_call: TRBV28
clone_size: NA
cdr3_nt: TGTGCCAGCAACGGGGACAGTGTTTGGGGTGGGGAGCAGTACTTC
cdr3_aa: CASNGDSVWGGEQYF

d_call: TRBD2
j_call: TRBJ2-5
v_call: TRBV5-1
clone_size: NA
cdr3_nt: TGCGCCAGCAGCTTGGGTGGTAGCGGGGGAGGCCAAGAGACCCAGTACTTC
cdr3_aa: CASSLGGSGGGQETQYF

d_call: TRBD2
j_call: TRBJ2-3
v_call: TRBV2
clone_size: NA
cdr3_nt: TGTGCCAGCAGGCCGGGACTAGCGGGGCCAGATACGCAGTATTTT
cdr3_aa: CASRPGLAGPDTQYF

d_call: TRBD2
j_call: TRBJ2-2
v_call: TRBV15
clone_size: NA
cdr3_nt: TGTGCCACCAGCACCGGACTAGCGGGACCCGGGGAGCTGTTTTTT
cdr3_aa: CATSTGLAGPGELFF

d_call: TRBD2
j_call: TRBJ2-3
v_call: TRBV18
clone_size: NA
cdr3_nt: TGTGCCAGCTCCCCGGGACTAGCGGGAGGGCCGTCAGATACGCAGTATTTT
cdr3_aa: CASSPGLAGGPSDTQYF

d_call: NA
j_call: TRBJ2-1
v_call: TRBV6-4
clone_size: NA
cdr3_nt: TGTGCCAGCAGTGACATAGCGCGGTGGCCCTACAATGAGCAGTTCTTC
cdr3_aa: CASSDIARWPYNEQFF

d_call: TRBD1
j_call: TRBJ2-4
v_call: TRBV5-6
clone_size: NA
cdr3_nt: TGTGCCAGCAGCAAACTCAGGGGGATAGCCAAAAACATTCAGTACTTC
cdr3_aa: CASSKLRGIAKNIQYF

d_call: TRBD1
j_call: TRBJ2-5
v_call: TRBV7-8
clone_size: NA
cdr3_nt: TGTGCCAGCAGCTTAGTCCGGGACAGGGTAAAGGAGACCCAGTACTTC
cdr3_aa: CASSLVRDRVKETQYF

d_call: TRBD1
j_call: TRBJ1-6
v_call: TRBV19
clone_size: few
cdr3_nt: TGTGCCAGTAGTGGGACAGCTAATTCACCCCTCCACTTT
cdr3_aa: CASSGTANSPLHF

d_call: TRBD2
j_call: TRBJ2-3
v_call: TRBV23-1
clone_size: NA
cdr3_nt: TGCGCCAGCAGTCAATGCGGACTAGCGGGAGCAGATACGCAGTATTTT
cdr3_aa: CASSQCGLAGADTQYF

d_call: NA
j_call: TRBJ1-1
v_call: TRBV6-5
clone_size: NA
cdr3_nt: TGTGCCAGCAGTTATAGCCAGAACACTGAAGCTTTCTTT
cdr3_aa: CASSYSQNTEAFF

d_call: NA
j_call: TRBJ2-6
v_call: TRBV24-1
clone_size: NA
cdr3_nt: TGTGCCACCAGTGACCAGACAGGCTCTGGGGCCAACGTCCTGACTTTC
cdr3_aa: CATSDQTGSGANVLTF